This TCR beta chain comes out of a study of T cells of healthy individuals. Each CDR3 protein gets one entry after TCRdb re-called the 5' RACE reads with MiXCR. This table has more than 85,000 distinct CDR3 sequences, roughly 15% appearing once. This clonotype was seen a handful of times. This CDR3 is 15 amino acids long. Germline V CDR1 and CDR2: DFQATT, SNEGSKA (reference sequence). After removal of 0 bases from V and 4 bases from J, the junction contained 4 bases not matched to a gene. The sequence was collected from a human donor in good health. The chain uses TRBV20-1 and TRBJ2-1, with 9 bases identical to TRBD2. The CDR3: CSARESSGIYNEQFF. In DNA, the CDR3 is TGCAGTGCTAGAGAGTCTAGCGGGATATACAATGAGCAGTTCTTC.